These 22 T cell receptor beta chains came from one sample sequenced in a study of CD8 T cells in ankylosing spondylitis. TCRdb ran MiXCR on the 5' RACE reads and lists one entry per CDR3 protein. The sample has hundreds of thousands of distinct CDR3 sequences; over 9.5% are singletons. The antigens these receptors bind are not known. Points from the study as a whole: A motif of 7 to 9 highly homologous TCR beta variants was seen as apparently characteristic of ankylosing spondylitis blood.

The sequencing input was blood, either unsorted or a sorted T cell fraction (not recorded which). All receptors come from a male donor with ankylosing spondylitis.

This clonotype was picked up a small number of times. This chain's CDR3 is CASSLTGGRAPGELFF. For the CDR3, the DNA is TGTGCCAGCAGTCTCACGGGCGGACGGGCACCCGGGGAGCTGTTTTTT. This rearrangement joins TRBV6-2 or TRBV6-3 to TRBJ2-2; D remains ambiguous. Germline values: CDR1 MNHEY, CDR2 SVGEGT. The ends were cut back, 5 bases at V and 6 bases at J, with 19 bases in the middle. The CDR3 is made up of 16 amino acids.

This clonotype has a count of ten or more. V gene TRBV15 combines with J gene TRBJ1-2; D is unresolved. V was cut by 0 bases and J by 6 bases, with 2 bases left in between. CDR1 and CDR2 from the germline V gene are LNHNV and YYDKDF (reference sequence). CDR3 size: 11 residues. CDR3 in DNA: TGTGCCACCAGCAGAGATGATGGCTACACCTTC. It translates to CATSRDDGYTF.

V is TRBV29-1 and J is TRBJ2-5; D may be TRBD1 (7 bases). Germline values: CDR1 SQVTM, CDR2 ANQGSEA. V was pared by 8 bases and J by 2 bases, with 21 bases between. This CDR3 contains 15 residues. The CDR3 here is CSSPSPQGGQETQYF. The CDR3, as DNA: TGCAGCTCTCCATCTCCCCAGGGGGGACAAGAGACCCAGTACTTC.

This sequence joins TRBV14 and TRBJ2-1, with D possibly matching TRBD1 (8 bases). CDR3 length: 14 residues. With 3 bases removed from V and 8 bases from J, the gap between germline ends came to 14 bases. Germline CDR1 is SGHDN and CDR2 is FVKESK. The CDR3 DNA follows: TGTGCCAGCAGCCATCGACAGGGGAGGGATGAGCAGTTCTTC. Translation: CASSHRQGRDEQFF.

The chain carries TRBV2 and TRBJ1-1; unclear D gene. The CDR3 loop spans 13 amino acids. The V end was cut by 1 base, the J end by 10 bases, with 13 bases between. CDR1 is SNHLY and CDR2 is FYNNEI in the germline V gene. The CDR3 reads CASSEGPSPPAFF. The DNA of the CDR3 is TGTGCCAGCAGTGAAGGGCCCTCCCCCCCAGCTTTCTTT.

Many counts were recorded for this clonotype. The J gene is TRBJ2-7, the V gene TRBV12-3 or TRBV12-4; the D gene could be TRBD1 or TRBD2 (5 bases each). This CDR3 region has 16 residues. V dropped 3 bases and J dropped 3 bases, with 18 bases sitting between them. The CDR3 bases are TGTGCCAGCAGTTTTCAGGGAGTCCAGGGTAGCTACGAGCAGTACTTC. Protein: CASSFQGVQGSYEQYF.

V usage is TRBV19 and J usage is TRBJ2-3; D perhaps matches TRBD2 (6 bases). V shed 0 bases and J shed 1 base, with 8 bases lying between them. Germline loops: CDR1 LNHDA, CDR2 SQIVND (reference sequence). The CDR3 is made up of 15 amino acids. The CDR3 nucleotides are TGTGCCAGTAGTATAGATCCGGGAGGCACAGATACGCAGTATTTT. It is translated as CASSIDPGGTDTQYF.

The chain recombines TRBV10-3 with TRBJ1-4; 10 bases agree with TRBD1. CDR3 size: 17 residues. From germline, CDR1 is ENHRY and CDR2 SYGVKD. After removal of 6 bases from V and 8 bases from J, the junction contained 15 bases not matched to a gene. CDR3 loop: CAISTNVPGQGHEKLFF. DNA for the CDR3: TGTGCCATCAGCACAAACGTACCGGGACAGGGGCACGAAAAACTGTTTTTT.

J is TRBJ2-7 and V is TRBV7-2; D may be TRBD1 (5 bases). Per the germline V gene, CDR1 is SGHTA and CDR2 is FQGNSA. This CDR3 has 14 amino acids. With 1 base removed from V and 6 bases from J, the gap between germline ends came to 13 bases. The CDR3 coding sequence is TGTGCCAGCAGCTTAGAACGACAGCTGGGCGAGCAGTACTTC. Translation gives CASSLERQLGEQYF.

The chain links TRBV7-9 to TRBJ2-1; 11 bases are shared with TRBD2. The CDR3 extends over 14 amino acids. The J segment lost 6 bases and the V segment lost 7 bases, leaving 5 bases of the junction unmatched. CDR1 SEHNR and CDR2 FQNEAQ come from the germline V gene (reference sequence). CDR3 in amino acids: CASTLAGGVNEQFF. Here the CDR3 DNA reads TGTGCCAGCACCCTAGCGGGGGGCGTCAATGAGCAGTTCTTC.

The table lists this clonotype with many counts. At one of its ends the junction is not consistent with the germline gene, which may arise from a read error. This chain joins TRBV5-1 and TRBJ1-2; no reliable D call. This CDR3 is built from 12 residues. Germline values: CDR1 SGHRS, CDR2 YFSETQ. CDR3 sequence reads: CASSLENYGYTF. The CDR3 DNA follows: TGTGCCAGCAGCTTAGAGAACTATGGCTACACCTTC.

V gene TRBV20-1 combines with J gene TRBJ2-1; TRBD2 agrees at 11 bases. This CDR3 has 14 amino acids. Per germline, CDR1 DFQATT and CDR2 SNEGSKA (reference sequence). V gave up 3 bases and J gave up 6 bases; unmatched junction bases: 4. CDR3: CSARGLAEANEQFF. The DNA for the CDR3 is TGCAGTGCTAGGGGACTAGCGGAGGCCAATGAGCAGTTCTTC.

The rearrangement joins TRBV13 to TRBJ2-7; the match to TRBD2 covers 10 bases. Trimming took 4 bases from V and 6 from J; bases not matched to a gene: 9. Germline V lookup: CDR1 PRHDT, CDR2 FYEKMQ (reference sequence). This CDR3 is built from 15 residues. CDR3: CASSSSSGRVGEQYF. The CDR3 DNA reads TGTGCCAGCAGCTCCTCGAGCGGGAGGGTAGGCGAGCAGTACTTC.

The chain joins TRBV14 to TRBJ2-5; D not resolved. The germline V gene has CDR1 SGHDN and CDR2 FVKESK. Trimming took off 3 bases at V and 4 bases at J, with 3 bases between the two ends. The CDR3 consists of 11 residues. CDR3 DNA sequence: TGTGCCAGCAGCCATACAGAGACCCAGTACTTC. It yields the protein CASSHTETQYF. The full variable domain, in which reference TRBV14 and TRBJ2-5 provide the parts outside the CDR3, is EAGVTQFPSHSVIEKGQTVTLRCDPISGHDNLYWYRRVMGKEIKFLLHFVKESKQDESGMPNNRFLAERTGGTYSTLKVQPAELEDSGVYFCASSHTETQYFGPGTRLLVL.

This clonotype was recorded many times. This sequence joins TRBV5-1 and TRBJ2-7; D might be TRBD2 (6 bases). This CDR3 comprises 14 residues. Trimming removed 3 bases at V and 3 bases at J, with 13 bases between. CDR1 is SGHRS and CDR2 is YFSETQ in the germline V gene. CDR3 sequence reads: CASSSGTGDYEQYF. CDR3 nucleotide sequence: TGCGCCAGCAGCTCGGGAACGGGGGACTACGAGCAGTACTTC.

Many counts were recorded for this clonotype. Here the CDR3 DNA reads TGTGCCAGCAGCTTGGACAGGTTCGAGACCCAGTACTTC. Translation: CASSLDRFETQYF. This chain joins TRBV5-6 and TRBJ2-5; D might be TRBD1 (5 bases). The germline gives CDR1 SGHDT, CDR2 YYEEEE. Trimming stripped 0 bases from V and 5 bases from J, with 8 bases between. The CDR3 totals 13 residues. The full variable domain, completed using reference TRBV5-6 and TRBJ2-5, is DAGVTQSPTHLIKTRGQQVTLRCSPKSGHDTVSWYQQALGQGPQFIFQYYEEEERQRGNFPDRFSGHQFPNYSSELNVNALLLGDSALYLCASSLDRFETQYFGPGTRLLVL.

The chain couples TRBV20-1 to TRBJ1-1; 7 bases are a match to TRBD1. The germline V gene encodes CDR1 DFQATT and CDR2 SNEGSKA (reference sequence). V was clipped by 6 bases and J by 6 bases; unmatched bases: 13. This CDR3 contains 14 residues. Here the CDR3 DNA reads TGCAGTGCGACCCCCCGGCAGGGGGTAGCTGAAGCTTTCTTT. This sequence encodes CSATPRQGVAEAFF.

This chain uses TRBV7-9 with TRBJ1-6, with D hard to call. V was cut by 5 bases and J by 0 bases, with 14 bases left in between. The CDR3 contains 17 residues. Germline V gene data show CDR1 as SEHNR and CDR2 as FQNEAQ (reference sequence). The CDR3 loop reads CASSQASGGSYNSPLHF. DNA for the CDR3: TGTGCCAGCAGCCAGGCCTCTGGTGGCTCCTATAATTCACCCCTCCACTTT.

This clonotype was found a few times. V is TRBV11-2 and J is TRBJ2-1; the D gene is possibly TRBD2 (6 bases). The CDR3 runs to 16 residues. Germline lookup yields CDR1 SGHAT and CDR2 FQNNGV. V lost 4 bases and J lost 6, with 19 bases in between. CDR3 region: CASSSSAGRTTNEQFF. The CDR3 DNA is TGTGCCAGCAGCTCTTCGGCGGGACGTACGACCAATGAGCAGTTCTTC.

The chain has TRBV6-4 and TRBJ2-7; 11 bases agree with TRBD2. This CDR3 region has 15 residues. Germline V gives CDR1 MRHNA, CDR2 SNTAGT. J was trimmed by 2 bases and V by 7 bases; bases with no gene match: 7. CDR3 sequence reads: CASTVLAGGTYEQYV. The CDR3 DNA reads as TGTGCCAGCACCGTCCTAGCGGGAGGCACCTACGAGCAGTACGTC.

Here the CDR3 DNA reads TGTGCCAGCAGCAAATCAGGGTTTGGGACTGAAGCTTTCTTT. Translating gives CASSKSGFGTEAFF. The chain couples TRBV7-2 to TRBJ1-1, with D possibly being TRBD1 (5 bases). V was shortened by 5 bases and J by 5 bases, with 15 bases between the two germline ends. This CDR3 has 14 amino acids. Germline CDR1 SGHTA, CDR2 FQGNSA.

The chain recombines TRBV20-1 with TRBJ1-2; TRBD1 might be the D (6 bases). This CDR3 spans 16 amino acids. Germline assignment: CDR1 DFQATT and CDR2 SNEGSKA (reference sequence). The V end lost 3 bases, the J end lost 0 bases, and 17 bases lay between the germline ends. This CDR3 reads CSARASRGVTNYGYTF. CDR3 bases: TGCAGTGCTAGGGCGTCCAGGGGTGTGACTAACTATGGCTACACCTTC.